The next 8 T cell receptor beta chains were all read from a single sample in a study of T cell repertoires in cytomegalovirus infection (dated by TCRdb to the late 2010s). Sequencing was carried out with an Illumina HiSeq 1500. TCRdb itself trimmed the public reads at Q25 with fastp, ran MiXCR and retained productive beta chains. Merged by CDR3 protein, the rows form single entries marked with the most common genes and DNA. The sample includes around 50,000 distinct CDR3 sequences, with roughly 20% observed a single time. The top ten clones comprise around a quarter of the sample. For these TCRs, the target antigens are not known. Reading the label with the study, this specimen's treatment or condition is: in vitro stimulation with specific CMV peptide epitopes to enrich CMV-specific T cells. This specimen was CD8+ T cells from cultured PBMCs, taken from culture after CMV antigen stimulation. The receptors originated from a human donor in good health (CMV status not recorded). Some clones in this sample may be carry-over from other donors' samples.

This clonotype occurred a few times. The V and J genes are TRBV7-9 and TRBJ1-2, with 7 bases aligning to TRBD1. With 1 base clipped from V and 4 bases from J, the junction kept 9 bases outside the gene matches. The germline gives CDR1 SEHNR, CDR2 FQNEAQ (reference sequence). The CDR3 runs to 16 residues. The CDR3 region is CASSLVGQGVGYGYTF. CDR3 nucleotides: TGTGCCAGCAGCTTAGTGGGCCAGGGGGTAGGCTATGGCTACACCTTC.

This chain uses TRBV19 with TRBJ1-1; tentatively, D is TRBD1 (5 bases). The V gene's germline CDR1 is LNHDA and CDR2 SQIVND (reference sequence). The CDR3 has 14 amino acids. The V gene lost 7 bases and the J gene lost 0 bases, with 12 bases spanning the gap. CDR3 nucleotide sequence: TGTGCCAGTACGCTGTGGGGCATGAACACTGAAGCTTTCTTT. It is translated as CASTLWGMNTEAFF.

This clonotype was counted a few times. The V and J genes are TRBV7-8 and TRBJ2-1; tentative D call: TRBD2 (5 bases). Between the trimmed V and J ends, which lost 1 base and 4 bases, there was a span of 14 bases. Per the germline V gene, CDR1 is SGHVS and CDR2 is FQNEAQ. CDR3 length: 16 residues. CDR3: CASSLGTGGVYNEQFF. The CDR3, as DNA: TGTGCCAGCAGCTTAGGGACCGGAGGAGTTTACAATGAGCAGTTCTTC.

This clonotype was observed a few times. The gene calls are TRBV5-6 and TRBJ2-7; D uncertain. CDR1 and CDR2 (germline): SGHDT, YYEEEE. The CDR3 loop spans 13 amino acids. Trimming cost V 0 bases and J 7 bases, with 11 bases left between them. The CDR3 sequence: CASSLGAGPEQYF. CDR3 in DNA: TGTGCCAGCAGCTTGGGGGCAGGACCTGAGCAGTACTTC. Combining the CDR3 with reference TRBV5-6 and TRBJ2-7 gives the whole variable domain DAGVTQSPTHLIKTRGQQVTLRCSPKSGHDTVSWYQQALGQGPQFIFQYYEEEERQRGNFPDRFSGHQFPNYSSELNVNALLLGDSALYLCASSLGAGPEQYFGPGTRLTVT.

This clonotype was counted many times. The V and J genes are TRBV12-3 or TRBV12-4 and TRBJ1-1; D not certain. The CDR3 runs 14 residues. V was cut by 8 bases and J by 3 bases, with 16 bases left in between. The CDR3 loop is CASHTTGPHTEAFF. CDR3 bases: TGTGCCAGCCATACCACGGGCCCTCACACTGAAGCTTTCTTT.

The CDR3 region has the DNA TGTGCCAGCAGCCACTTAGCGGGGTTGAACACCGGGGAGCTGTTTTTT. It codes for CASSHLAGLNTGELFF. V and J are TRBV7-2 and TRBJ2-2; 8 bases fit TRBD2. From germline, CDR1 is SGHTA and CDR2 FQGNSA. The J segment lost 1 base and the V segment lost 5 bases, leaving 6 bases of the junction unmatched. The CDR3 loop spans 16 amino acids.

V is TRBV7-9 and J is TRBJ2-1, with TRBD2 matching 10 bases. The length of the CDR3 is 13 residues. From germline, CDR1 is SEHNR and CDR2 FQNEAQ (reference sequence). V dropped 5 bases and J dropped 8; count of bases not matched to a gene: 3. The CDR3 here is CASSGGLADEQFF. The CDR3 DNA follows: TGTGCCAGCAGCGGAGGACTAGCGGATGAGCAGTTCTTC.

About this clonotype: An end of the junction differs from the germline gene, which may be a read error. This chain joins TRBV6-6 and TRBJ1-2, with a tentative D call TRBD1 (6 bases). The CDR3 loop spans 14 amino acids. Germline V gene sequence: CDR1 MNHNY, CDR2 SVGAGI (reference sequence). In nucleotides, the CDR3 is TGTGCCAGCAGTTACTCTGATGGGGGCGAGGGCTGCACCTTC. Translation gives CASSYSDGGEGCTF.